A selection of T cell receptor beta chains follows, all from one sample in a study of cytomegalovirus exposure and HLA in healthy donors. The protocol was immunoSEQ multiplex PCR, while the TCRdb copy is restricted to in-frame clones and leaves out a portion. The profile shows a few hundred thousand clones, 83% of them singletons. Sequenced sample: PBMCs. These TCRs come from a girl aged 10 to 17 in good health and CMV-seronegative. The CDR3 runs from the conserved cysteine through the conserved F or W.

V gene	J gene	CDR3 protein
TRBV7-2	TRBJ1-1	CASSLFPGHPYTEAFF
TRBV27	TRBJ1-3	CASSSQGAVLSGNTIYF
TRBV19	TRBJ2-1	CASSLAGGHNEQFF
TRBV9	TRBJ1-6	CASSATGYNSPLHF
TRBV28	TRBJ1-2	CASSLAGGGNYGYTF
TRBV11-2	TRBJ1-3	CASSLRFGNTIYF
TRBV30	TRBJ1-2	CAWTGAGYGYTF
TRBV7-2	TRBJ2-2	CAATKEVGSGELFF
TRBV15	TRBJ2-7	CATSRDTGSYEQYF
TRBV4-1	TRBJ2-7	CASSLAETNYEQYF
TRBV28	TRBJ1-2	CASSRQGAAVEYGYTF
TRBV5-1	TRBJ1-6	CASSPRDSGTLHF
TRBV7-2	TRBJ2-1	CASSLTRVEQFF
TRBV5-6	TRBJ2-1	CASSTQGLAGGYNEQFF
TRBV7-8	TRBJ1-1	CASSLKDRMNTEAFF
TRBV5-1	TRBJ1-6	CASSFQGPEIYNSPLHF
TRBV6-4	TRBJ1-2	CTSGPSKPKYGYTF
TRBV5-1	TRBJ1-1	CASSSTGGPNTEAFF
TRBV18	TRBJ2-3	CASSPPSTPDTQYF
TRBV20-1	TRBJ2-1	CSITPLSEQFF
TRBV13	TRBJ1-2	CASSSFSYHRDDLDYGYTF
TRBV19	TRBJ2-1	CASSSDPGGSLFF
TRBV4-1	TRBJ2-1	CASSQDPANRGRSSYNEQFF
TRBV21-1	TRBJ2-1	CASSKAPGVQDFNEQFF
TRBV5-1	TRBJ1-1	CASRQQGNTEAFF
TRBV28	TRBJ2-5	CAGASGHKTQYF
TRBV27	TRBJ2-7	CASSFQGNMYEQYF
TRBV10-3	TRBJ2-2	CAIRTGGANTGELFF
TRBV7-9	TRBJ1-2	CASSLSFTNNYVYTF
TRBV28	TRBJ2-1	CASLKDIPSYNEQFF
TRBV7-9	TRBJ1-5	CSSSLGLQPQHF
TRBV6-5	TRBJ1-4	CASSGTATNEKLFF
TRBV28	TRBJ2-1	CASSLILAGPGEQFF
TRBV2	TRBJ2-7	CASSEFGPDRGEQYF
TRBV5-1	TRBJ1-2	CASSLGGNQARSGYTF
TRBV20-1	TRBJ1-1	CRATGFPEAFF
TRBV28	TRBJ1-1	CASSLDQVGGTEAFF
TRBV6-5	TRBJ1-2	CASRRQGLSNYGYTF
TRBV6-5	TRBJ1-2	CASRKDRGKNYGYTF
TRBV19	TRBJ2-7	CASSTKQGPYEQYF
TRBV2	TRBJ1-1	CASSGREEVNTEAFF
TRBV27	TRBJ1-2	CASSLSPKSYGYTF
TRBV6-4	TRBJ2-7	CASSDCGQYF
TRBV6-5	TRBJ2-7	CTSSYHDQAPSYEQYF
TRBV10-2	TRBJ2-7	CASSESERQYSYEQYF
TRBV25-1	TRBJ2-7	CASSELGGDRDYEQYF
TRBV28	TRBJ2-7	CASRPGQLPTYEQYF
TRBV7-2	TRBJ1-3	CASSPTGVGGNTIYF